The next 28 T cell receptor beta chains were all read from a single sample in a study of shared clonotypes between healthy human individuals. Naive CD8 populations comprised CD45RO-negative cells positively selected for CCR7, excluding terminally differentiated effector memory CD45RA+ cells. TCRdb's table, derived via immunoSEQ multiplex PCR, lists solely in-frame clones and lacks some. Of about 1,900,000 clones listed, around 96% are singletons. What was sequenced was naive CD8+ T cells sorted from blood. The receptor set was obtained from a man aged 18 to 35 in good health.

The chain carries TRBV4-3 and TRBJ2-7; D is ambiguous. CDR1 and CDR2 from the germline V gene are LGHNA and YSLEER. This CDR3 has 14 residues. V lost 7 bases and J lost 0, with 13 bases in between. The CDR3 DNA is TGCGCCAGCACTACAGAGCTTAGCTCCTACGAGCAGTACTTC. Its protein product is CASTTELSSYEQYF.

The V call is TRBV11-2, the J call TRBJ2-5; perhaps TRBD1 as D (6 bases). CDR1 SGHAT and CDR2 FQNNGV come from the germline V gene. V dropped 5 bases and J dropped 9 bases, with 16 bases sitting between them. The CDR3 extends over 13 amino acids. CDR3 region: CASSPQGISAQYF. In DNA, the CDR3 is TGTGCCAGCAGCCCCCAGGGGATTTCTGCCCAGTACTTC.

This rearrangement joins TRBV13 to TRBJ1-4; 10 bases fit TRBD1. Germline CDR1 and CDR2: PRHDT and FYEKMQ (reference sequence). Losses at the gene ends were 4 bases for V and 1 base for J; bases not matched to a gene: 3. This CDR3 region has 16 residues. CDR3 sequence (DNA): TGTGCCAGCAGCTGGAGGGACAGGGGAACTAATGAAAAACTGTTTTTT. Protein: CASSWRDRGTNEKLFF.

Regarding this clone: The same CDR3 is also encoded by other DNA sequences in this sample. J is TRBJ2-7 and V is TRBV28, with TRBD1 matching over 7 bases. CDR3 length: 14 residues. Germline lookup yields CDR1 MDHEN and CDR2 SYDVKM. V trimming: 4 bases; J trimming: 2 bases; junction bases outside the gene matches: 5. The CDR3: CASSSRDRAYEQYF. DNA of the CDR3: TGTGCCAGCAGTTCCCGGGACAGAGCCTACGAGCAGTACTTC.

The CDR3 sequence: CASFPGGSETQYF. For the CDR3, the DNA is TGCGCCAGCTTCCCCGGGGGGTCAGAGACCCAGTACTTC. V and J are TRBV5-1 and TRBJ2-5; 7 nucleotides agree with TRBD2. The CDR3 is 13 residues long. V dropped 7 bases and J dropped 4; count of bases not matched to a gene: 7. Germline V lookup: CDR1 SGHRS, CDR2 YFSETQ.

This clone was counted a single time. The chain is built from TRBV7-3 and TRBJ2-3; no firm D call. Germline V CDR1 and CDR2: SGHTA, FQGTGA. This CDR3 spans 13 amino acids. The V end was cut by 4 bases, the J end by 5 bases, with 10 bases between. The CDR3 DNA is TGTGCCAGCAGCTCCGAGACCGGAGATACGCAGTATTTT. Translated: CASSSETGDTQYF.

The gene calls are TRBV6-6 and TRBJ2-1; the D gene is possibly TRBD2 (5 bases). The V gene lost 0 bases and the J gene lost 9 bases, with 12 bases spanning the gap. Germline-derived CDR1 and CDR2 are MNHNY and SVGAGI (reference sequence). The CDR3 sequence is 14 residues long. Here the CDR3 DNA reads TGTGCCAGCAGTTACTCAGAACTAGTTATTGAGCAGTTCTTC. This translates into CASSYSELVIEQFF.

This chain uses TRBV5-1 with TRBJ2-2; D gene uncertain. V lost 1 base to trimming and J lost 3 bases, with 10 bases between them. The CDR3 runs to 15 residues. From germline, CDR1 is SGHRS and CDR2 YFSETQ. CDR3 nucleotides: TGCGCCAGCAGCTTGTTAGGGCGGCACACCGGGGAGCTGTTTTTT. Translating gives CASSLLGRHTGELFF.

The gene calls are TRBV9 and TRBJ2-3; D unresolved. CDR1 and CDR2 (germline): SGDLS, YYNGEE. Trimming removed 3 bases at V and 0 bases at J, with 14 bases between. The CDR3 is made up of 16 amino acids. The CDR3 DNA reads as TGTGCCAGCAGCGCCGTAAGAACAGAGAGCACAGATACGCAGTATTTT. Translated: CASSAVRTESTDTQYF.

Only one count was recorded for this clone. The rearrangement links TRBV28 to TRBJ2-5, with 9 bases matching TRBD2. The CDR3 spans 17 residues. J lost 5 bases, V lost 8 bases, and 18 bases had no gene match. The germline gives CDR1 MDHEN, CDR2 SYDVKM. CDR3 sequence reads: CASGSSLNSGGMETQYF. CDR3 sequence (DNA): TGTGCCAGCGGGTCATCGCTTAATAGCGGGGGTATGGAGACCCAGTACTTC. Drawing the rest from reference TRBV28 and TRBJ2-5, the complete variable domain is DVKVTQSSRYLVKRTGEKVFLECVQDMDHENMFWYRQDPGLGLRLIYFSYDVKMKEKGDIPEGYSVSREKKERFSLILESASTNQTSMYLCASGSSLNSGGMETQYFGPGTRLLVL.

In its sample, this clone was seen once. The chain combines TRBV27 with TRBJ2-1; 7 nucleotides agree with TRBD2. Unmatched junction bases numbered 10, after V lost 5 bases and J lost 3 bases. Per germline, CDR1 MNHEY and CDR2 SMNVEV (reference sequence). CDR3 size: 16 residues. The CDR3 sequence: CASSPGAGEVYNEQFF. In DNA form, the CDR3 reads TGTGCCAGCAGTCCCGGGGCGGGAGAAGTCTACAATGAGCAGTTCTTC.

On this clone: One end of the junction does not line up with germline, which may come from a read error. The DNA of the CDR3 is TGTGCCAGTAGTATCGAGGGGGCCACACAAAGCAGAGATACGCAGTATTTT. The encoded protein is CASSIEGATQSRDTQYF. The chain combines TRBV19 with TRBJ2-3; TRBD1 matches 7 bases. This CDR3 is built from 17 residues. Germline assignment: CDR1 LNHDA and CDR2 SQIVND (reference sequence).

This chain uses TRBV30 with TRBJ2-3; 8 bases are shared with TRBD2. Per germline, CDR1 GTSNPN and CDR2 SVGIG (reference sequence). This CDR3 has 14 amino acids. The V and J ends lost 2 bases and 3 bases, in that order; junction bases with no gene match: 4. The CDR3 DNA reads as TGTGCCTGGAGTCTTTCTAGCGGGACAGATACGCAGTATTTT. The encoded protein is CAWSLSSGTDTQYF.

The chain has TRBV5-4 and TRBJ1-2, with D unclear. Trimming pared 1 base from V and 4 bases from J, leaving 14 bases between. Germline V gives CDR1 SGHNT, CDR2 YYREEE (reference sequence). The CDR3 contains 15 residues. This CDR3 is CASSLFFIALYGYTF. CDR3 DNA sequence: TGTGCCAGCAGCTTGTTTTTCATAGCCCTCTATGGCTACACCTTC.

The V gene is TRBV29-1, the J gene TRBJ2-1, with TRBD1 matching 12 bases. CDR1 is SQVTM, CDR2 ANQGSEA, per germline. V was clipped by 3 bases and J by 9 bases; unmatched bases: 6. The CDR3 runs 14 residues. The CDR3 DNA reads TGCAGCGTTGAGGGACAGGGGGCGTCCATTGAGCAGTTCTTC. Translated: CSVEGQGASIEQFF.

A note on this clone: At the DNA level, this CDR3 is encoded by other sequences in the same sample as well. The J gene is TRBJ2-7, the V gene TRBV4-1; D is perhaps TRBD2 (5 bases). Germline V gene lookup returns CDR1 MGHRA and CDR2 YSYEKL. Trimming cost V 4 bases and J 7 bases, with 8 bases left between them. There are 11 residues in the CDR3. The CDR3 sequence: CASSLPGEQYF. In DNA form, the CDR3 reads TGCGCCAGCAGCCTCCCGGGGGAGCAGTACTTC.

The V call is TRBV27, the J call TRBJ2-1, with TRBD2 matching 13 bases. This CDR3 spans 18 amino acids. V was pared by 5 bases and J by 2 bases, with 9 bases of the junction left unmatched. CDR1 and CDR2 (germline): MNHEY, SMNVEV (reference sequence). The CDR3 loop reads CASSHRTSGSRAYNEQFF. CDR3 DNA: TGTGCCAGCAGTCATCGGACTAGCGGGAGTAGGGCCTACAATGAGCAGTTCTTC.

This chain joins TRBV10-2 and TRBJ2-3; D gene unclear. With 1 base removed from V and 5 bases from J, the gap between germline ends came to 4 bases. Germline CDR1 WSHSY, CDR2 SAAADI. CDR3 length equals 12 residues. The CDR3 coding sequence is TGCGCCAGCAGTGAGTTATTAGATACGCAGTATTTT. It specifies CASSELLDTQYF.

The chain has TRBV11-2 and TRBJ2-1; no reliable D call. This CDR3 comprises 15 residues. The germline V gene has CDR1 SGHAT and CDR2 FQNNGV. Trimming removed 0 bases at V and 3 bases at J, with 9 bases between. In nucleotides, the CDR3 is TGTGCCAGCAGCTTAGAGGGCGGTGGCTACAATGAGCAGTTCTTC. Translated: CASSLEGGGYNEQFF.

The chain couples TRBV5-6 to TRBJ2-5, with D perhaps given as TRBD1 or TRBD2 (6 bases each). V lost 0 bases, J lost 5 bases, and 11 bases lay in between. The germline CDR1 and CDR2 sequences are SGHDT and YYEEEE. The CDR3 runs to 14 residues. DNA of the CDR3: TGTGCCAGCAGCTTGGAGGGGGGATGGGAGACCCAGTACTTC. Amino acid sequence: CASSLEGGWETQYF.

V gene TRBV4-3 combines with J gene TRBJ1-2, with D hard to call. CDR1 is LGHNA, CDR2 YSLEER, per germline. V lost 4 bases, J lost 3 bases, and 9 bases lay in between. The CDR3 loop spans 13 amino acids. The CDR3 loop is CASSLTHDYGYTF. DNA of the CDR3: TGCGCCAGCAGCCTAACGCACGACTATGGCTACACCTTC.

This clone came up a few times. The rearrangement uses TRBV7-9 and TRBJ2-7; TRBD1 agrees at 7 bases. Germline V gene lookup returns CDR1 SEHNR and CDR2 FQNEAQ (reference sequence). The CDR3 consists of 16 residues. Trimming at V came to 0 bases and at J to 1 base, leaving 6 bases not matched to a gene. The CDR3 spells CASSLAGGAESYEQYF. CDR3 nucleotide sequence: TGTGCCAGCAGCTTAGCAGGGGGCGCCGAATCCTACGAGCAGTACTTC.

The chain is built from TRBV4-1 and TRBJ2-7, with a tentative D call TRBD1 (6 bases). This CDR3 spans 15 amino acids. V was cut by 0 bases and J by 3 bases, with 12 bases left in between. Germline values: CDR1 MGHRA, CDR2 YSYEKL. In nucleotides, the CDR3 is TGCGCCAGCAGCCAAGAAACAGGGCTGAGCTACGAGCAGTACTTC. Protein product: CASSQETGLSYEQYF.

The chain joins TRBV19 to TRBJ2-1, with D possibly being TRBD2 (5 bases). V was trimmed by 3 bases and J by 3 bases, leaving 12 bases between them. Germline-derived CDR1 and CDR2 are LNHDA and SQIVND (reference sequence). The CDR3 is 15 residues long. The CDR3 DNA is TGTGCCAGTAGTATCACCGGGAACCGCTACAATGAGCAGTTCTTC. It translates to CASSITGNRYNEQFF.

The chain has TRBV7-6 and TRBJ1-5; D is ambiguous. The germline V and J ends were trimmed by 2 bases and 7 bases, with 12 bases remaining between them. The germline CDR1 and CDR2 sequences are SGHVS and FNYEAQ. The CDR3 spans 14 residues. Written as DNA, the CDR3 is TGTGCCAGCAGCTTAACCTTTGAAGGACAGCCCCAGCATTTT. It yields the protein CASSLTFEGQPQHF.

The V call is TRBV6-5, the J call TRBJ1-2, with D uncertain. The CDR3 totals 15 residues. The germline V and J ends were trimmed by 2 bases and 1 base, with 11 bases remaining between them. CDR1 and CDR2 (germline): MNHEY, SVGAGI. The CDR3: CASSYSSKINYGYTF. The CDR3 DNA sequence: TGTGCCAGCAGTTACAGCAGCAAAATTAACTATGGCTACACCTTC.

As concerns this clone: Compared with germline, one end of the junction differs, possibly owing to a read error. This chain connects TRBV7-7 to TRBJ2-3; 13 nucleotides align to TRBD2. This CDR3 spans 18 amino acids. Germline lookup yields CDR1 SSHAT and CDR2 FNYEAQ (reference sequence). DNA of the CDR3: TGTGCTAGCAGCTCCGATCCTCCTACTAGCGGGGGGGCAGATACGCAGTATTTT. It encodes CASSSDPPTSGGADTQYF. The complete variable domain, with remaining parts taken from reference TRBV7-7 and TRBJ2-3, reads GAGVSQSPRYKVTKRGQDVTLRCDPISSHATLYWYQQALGQGPEFLTYFNYEAQPDKSGLPSDRFSAERPEGSISTLTIQRTEQRDSAMYRCASSSDPPTSGGADTQYFGPGTRLTVL.

The chain employs TRBV28 and TRBJ1-5; D might be TRBD1 (5 bases). This CDR3 contains 18 residues. CDR1 is MDHEN, CDR2 SYDVKM, per germline. V was cut by 5 bases and J by 0 bases, with 20 bases left in between. CDR3 region: CASSPTGRLWNSNQPQHF. CDR3 nucleotide sequence: TGTGCCAGCAGTCCCACGGGACGCTTATGGAATAGCAATCAGCCCCAGCATTTT.